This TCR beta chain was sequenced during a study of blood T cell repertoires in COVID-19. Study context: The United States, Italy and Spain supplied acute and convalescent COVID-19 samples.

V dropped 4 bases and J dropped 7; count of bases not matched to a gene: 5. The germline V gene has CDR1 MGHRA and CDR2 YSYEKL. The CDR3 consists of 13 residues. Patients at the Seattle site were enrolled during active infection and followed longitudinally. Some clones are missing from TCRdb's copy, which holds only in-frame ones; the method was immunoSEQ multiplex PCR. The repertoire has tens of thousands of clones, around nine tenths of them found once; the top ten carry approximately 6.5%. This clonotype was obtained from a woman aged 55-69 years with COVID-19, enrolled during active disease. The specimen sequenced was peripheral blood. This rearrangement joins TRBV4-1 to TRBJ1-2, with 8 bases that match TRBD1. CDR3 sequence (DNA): TGCGCCAGCAGCCCGACAGGGGATGGTGGCTACACCTTC. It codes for CASSPTGDGGYTF.